This T cell receptor beta chain emerged from a study of beta chain features in type 1 diabetes (dated by TCRdb to the late 2010s). Notes on the research overall: Mean age, gender distribution, total cell number and subset yield were not different between patients and healthy donors. In the study, recently diagnosed type 1 diabetes patients and matched healthy donors were compared on the TCRB repertoires of their sorted circulating CD4+ T cell subsets. Naive and central memory subsets were obtained from all 30 or so donors, but regulatory and stem cell-like memory subsets were isolated from only 8 patients and 8 healthy donors. A total of roughly 100,000,000 sorted cells were examined across all samples, and the number of cells per subset was strongly correlated with RNA yield. Beyond this particular receptor, the publication reports: Because small numbers of individuals were included in the HLA sub-analyses, any influence of HLA type on TCRB rearrangement was left unresolved. Type 1 diabetes patients showed a moderate but significant shortening of TCRB CDR3 length in all four CD4+ subsets. Naive, central memory and regulatory TCRB repertoires appeared to be more alike among patients than among healthy donors. PCR may preferentially amplify shorter templates, but because patient and control samples were amplified and corrected together, any resulting skew would affect both groups equally. Sequencing cDNA rather than genomic DNA could over-represent highly expressing activated cells, although activation and CD3 levels did not differ between groups. Fewer insertions and more nucleotide deletions at VDJ recombination sites were observed in patients with type 1 diabetes, implying thymic rearrangement abnormalities.

CDR1 and CDR2 were assigned from the germline V gene as SNHLY and FYNNEI. Germline trimming amounts to 7 bases on V and 7 bases on J, with 11 as the count of junction bases outside the gene matches. The CDR3 sequence holds 14 residues, the cysteine and phenylalanine included. The CDR3 DNA has 42 bases and is translated from base 1. This clone appeared a few times. Its antigen remains unidentified. Base qualities are not provided; no much larger clone lies one nucleotide away. All of the isolated RNA was reverse transcribed with the High Capacity cDNA Reverse Transcription Kit, so expressed TCRB transcripts were sequenced. Deep immunoSEQ sequencing was applied to naive, central memory and regulatory T cell samples, giving an average of about 3.4 million total reads per sample. Sorted cells were lysed in RLT buffer, and RNA was extracted using DNase-treated RNeasy Micro or Mini kits according to cell number. To prevent cross-contamination, each cell subset was processed individually, whereas patient and healthy donor samples were processed jointly. TCRB sequences were amplified from cDNA with the immunoSEQ multiplex PCR, producing 87-bp fragments spanning the CDR3 region. The amplicons were sequenced using the Illumina HiSeq platform. As for the original processing: Synthetic template baselines were used to correct PCR bias computationally, reads within Hamming distance 2 were collapsed, and singletons that could not be merged were discarded. By aligning reads against IMGT, V, D and J genes, CDR3 length, and insertions or deletions at six rearrangement sites were assigned. Within each subset, clonotype counts were normalized to sorted cell number, after which true diversity and Gini coefficients were computed with the tcR R package. Repertoire sharing was quantified using the overlap coefficient calculated on TCRB nucleotide sequences. TCRdb stores this immuneACCESS table with in-frame sequences only. Part of the clones is absent; in the studies checked, under half of the shortfall reflects unresolved V genes, and no reason is known for the rest. That table supplies the V and J calls and clone size; D and trimming were determined from the DNA. For this sample there are more than 100,000 clones; 9% appear just once. The ten largest account for under 0.9% of the sample.

Each donor gave one peripheral blood draw, roughly 110 mL on average, collected into heparinised tubes. A BD FACSAria II was used to sort naive, central memory, regulatory and stem cell-like memory CD4+ T cells with a panel that included CD45RO, CCR7, CD25, CD127, CD95 and CD27. A purity above 95% was achieved for all sorted populations. Right away, PBMCs were isolated by Lymphoprep density gradient centrifugation and were stained directly, with no culture step. So that batch effects would be minimized, each experiment stained and sorted samples in pairs, pairing one healthy donor with one patient.

The sequence came from a man aged 25-45 years with type 1 diabetes. The chain employs TRBV2 and TRBJ1-1, with 8 bases in between that match TRBD1. The sample taken for sequencing was central memory CD4+ T cells from blood. The sequenced DNA: TGTGCCAGCACGCAGGCAGGGGGCGGCCTTGAAGCTTTCTTT. It specifies CASTQAGGGLEAFF.